The 4 T cell receptor beta chains reported below all come from one sample, sequenced in a study of T cell responses to AZD1222 COVID-19 vaccine. Sequencing used immunoSEQ multiplex PCR; TCRdb keeps in-frame clones, though not all of them. Of over 85,000 clones in the sample, about 90% were seen once. The sequenced sample was peripheral blood, obtained 28 days after the second AZD1222 dose. Receptors originate from an adult who received the AZD1222 COVID-19 vaccine.

V usage is TRBV19 and J usage is TRBJ2-1, with D perhaps TRBD1 (6 bases). Per germline, CDR1 LNHDA and CDR2 SQIVND (reference sequence). V gave up 6 bases and J gave up 8 bases, with 11 bases separating them. This CDR3 is built from 12 residues. In nucleotides, the CDR3 is TGTGCCAGTAGGGACAGTGGGTATGAGCAGTTCTTC. Encoded protein: CASRDSGYEQFF.

The V and J genes are TRBV7-3 and TRBJ1-1; maybe TRBD1 (5 bases). With 4 bases removed from V and 0 bases from J, the gap between germline ends came to 9 bases. The CDR3 runs to 14 residues. The germline V gene encodes CDR1 SGHTA and CDR2 FQGTGA. The CDR3 sequence: CASSWGTVNTEAFF. The CDR3 DNA reads as TGTGCCAGCAGCTGGGGGACGGTGAACACTGAAGCTTTCTTT.

The V gene is TRBV14, the J gene TRBJ2-1; TRBD2 matches 8 bases. There are 16 residues in the CDR3. Germline assignment: CDR1 SGHDN and CDR2 FVKESK. The junction had 4 bases not matched to a gene; V was cut back by 0 bases and J by 3 bases. The CDR3 reads CASSQDMGTSYNEQFF. For the CDR3, the DNA is TGTGCCAGCAGCCAAGATATGGGGACTAGCTACAATGAGCAGTTCTTC. The full variable domain, completed using reference TRBV14 and TRBJ2-1, is EAGVTQFPSHSVIEKGQTVTLRCDPISGHDNLYWYRRVMGKEIKFLLHFVKESKQDESGMPNNRFLAERTGGTYSTLKVQPAELEDSGVYFCASSQDMGTSYNEQFFGPGTRLTVL.

This clone was seen a single time. In nucleotides, the CDR3 is TGTGCCAGCAGTCCCGGACAGGGCGCTGGAAACACCATATATTTT. Amino acids: CASSPGQGAGNTIYF. The V and J genes are TRBV27 and TRBJ1-3; 8 bases are shared with TRBD1. The V gene end was trimmed by 5 bases and the J gene end by 2 bases; junction bases not matched to a gene: 5. CDR1 is MNHEY and CDR2 is SMNVEV in the germline V gene (reference sequence). The CDR3 is 15 amino acids.